This T cell receptor beta chain stems from a study of cytomegalovirus exposure and HLA in healthy donors. Vbeta (60) and Jbeta (13) primers were used in the PCR. Libraries were prepared by immunoSEQ multiplex PCR; TCRdb keeps only in-frame clonotypes and omits some of them. Altogether approximately 160,000 clones are present, 70% to 75% being singletons, with the ten largest covering roughly 4.5%. This receptor was obtained from a man between 18 and 35 years old in good health and CMV-seropositive. What was sequenced was PBMCs.

CDR3 residues: CATLSGRGAEQFF. The CDR3 nucleotides read TGTGCCACCCTTAGCGGGAGAGGCGCTGAGCAGTTCTTC. The chain uses TRBV10-3 and TRBJ2-1; 9 nucleotides agree with TRBD2. Trimming cost V 10 bases and J 9 bases; bases outside gene matches: 10. Germline loops: CDR1 ENHRY, CDR2 SYGVKD. This CDR3 comprises 13 residues.